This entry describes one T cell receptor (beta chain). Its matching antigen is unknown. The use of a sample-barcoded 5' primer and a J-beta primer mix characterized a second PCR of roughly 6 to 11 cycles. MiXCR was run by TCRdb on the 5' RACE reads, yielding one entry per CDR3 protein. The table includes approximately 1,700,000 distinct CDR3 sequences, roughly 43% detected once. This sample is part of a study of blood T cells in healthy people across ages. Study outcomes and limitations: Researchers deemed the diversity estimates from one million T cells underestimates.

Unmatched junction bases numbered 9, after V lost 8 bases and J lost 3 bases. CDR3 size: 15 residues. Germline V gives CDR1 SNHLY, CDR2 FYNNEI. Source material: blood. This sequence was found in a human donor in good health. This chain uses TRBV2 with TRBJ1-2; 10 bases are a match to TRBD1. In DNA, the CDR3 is TGTGCCAGCTCAAACTACGGGACAGGGGACTATGGCTACACCTTC. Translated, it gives CASSNYGTGDYGYTF.